This TCR beta chain was recovered during a study of T cells after yellow fever vaccination. Study as a whole: Low-cell-number fractions were prepared with SMART-Seq v4 Ultra Low Input.

Per the germline V gene, CDR1 is LNHDA and CDR2 is SQIVND (reference sequence). V shed 4 bases, J shed 3 bases, and the junction held 0 bases outside the gene matches. The CDR3 spans 14 residues. Broader study findings: The CD4 compartment and the CD8 compartment contained a small share of clonotypes in common. The secondary T-cell response peaked on day 5, not day 15, but was weaker. Most primary-vaccination clones recurred post-booster (roughly 97% CD4, more than 85% CD8).

TCRdb re-called the 5' RACE reads with MiXCR, one entry per CDR3 protein. The sample lists roughly 330,000 distinct CDR3 sequences; around 6.8% were seen once. This clonotype was picked up a small number of times. Its antigen is unknown. The chain combines TRBV19 with TRBJ2-3; 11 nucleotides agree with TRBD2. Material: PBMCs, obtained around 45 days after the first yellow fever vaccination. The TCR originated in a man between 18 and 29 years old who received the YFV17D yellow fever vaccine. CDR3 protein: CASSTSGRTDTQYF. The CDR3 bases are TGTGCCAGTAGTACTAGCGGGAGGACAGATACGCAGTATTTT.